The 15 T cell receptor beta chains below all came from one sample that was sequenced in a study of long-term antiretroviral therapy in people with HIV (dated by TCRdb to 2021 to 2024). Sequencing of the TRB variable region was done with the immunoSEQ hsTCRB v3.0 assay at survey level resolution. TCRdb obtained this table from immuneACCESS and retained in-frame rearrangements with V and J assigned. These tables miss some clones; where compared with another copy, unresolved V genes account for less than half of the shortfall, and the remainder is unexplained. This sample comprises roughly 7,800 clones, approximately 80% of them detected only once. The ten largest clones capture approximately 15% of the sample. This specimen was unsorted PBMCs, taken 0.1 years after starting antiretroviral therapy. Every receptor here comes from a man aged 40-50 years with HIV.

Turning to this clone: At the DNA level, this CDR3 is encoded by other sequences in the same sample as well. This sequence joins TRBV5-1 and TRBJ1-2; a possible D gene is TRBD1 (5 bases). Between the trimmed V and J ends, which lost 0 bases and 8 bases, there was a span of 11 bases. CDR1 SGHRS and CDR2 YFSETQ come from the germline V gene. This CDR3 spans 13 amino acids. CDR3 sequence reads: CASSLVGGRGYTF. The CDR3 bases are TGCGCCAGCAGCTTGGTTGGGGGGAGGGGCTACACCTTC.

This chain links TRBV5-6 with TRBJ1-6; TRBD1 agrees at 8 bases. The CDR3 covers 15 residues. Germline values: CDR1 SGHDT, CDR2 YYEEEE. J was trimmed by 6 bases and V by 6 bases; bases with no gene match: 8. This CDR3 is CASTLDRAFNSPLHF. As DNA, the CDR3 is TGTGCCAGCACCCTGGACAGGGCCTTTAATTCACCCCTCCACTTT.

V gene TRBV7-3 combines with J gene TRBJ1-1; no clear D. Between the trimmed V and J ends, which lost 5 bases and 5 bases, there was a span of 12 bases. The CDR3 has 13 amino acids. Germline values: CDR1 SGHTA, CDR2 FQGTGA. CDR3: CASSPPGGTEAFF. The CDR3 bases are TGTGCCAGCAGCCCCCCAGGTGGTACTGAAGCTTTCTTT.

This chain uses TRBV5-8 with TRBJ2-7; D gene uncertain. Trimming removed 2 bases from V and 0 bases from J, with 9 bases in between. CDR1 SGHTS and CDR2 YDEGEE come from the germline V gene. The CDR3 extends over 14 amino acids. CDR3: CASSFSVDSYEQYF. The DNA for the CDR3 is TGTGCCAGCAGCTTCTCAGTAGACTCCTACGAGCAGTACTTC.

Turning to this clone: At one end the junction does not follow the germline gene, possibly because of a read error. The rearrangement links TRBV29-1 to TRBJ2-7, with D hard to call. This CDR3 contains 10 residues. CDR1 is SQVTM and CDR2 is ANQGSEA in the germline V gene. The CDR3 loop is CSVQDYEQYF. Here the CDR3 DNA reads TGCAGCGTTCAAGACTACGAGCAGTACTTC.

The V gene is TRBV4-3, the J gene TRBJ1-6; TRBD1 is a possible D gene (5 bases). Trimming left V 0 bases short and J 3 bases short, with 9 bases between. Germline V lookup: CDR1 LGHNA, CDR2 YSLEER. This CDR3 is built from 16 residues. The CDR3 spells CASSQDPGDYNSPLHF. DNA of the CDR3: TGCGCCAGCAGCCAAGATCCGGGGGACTATAATTCACCCCTCCACTTT.

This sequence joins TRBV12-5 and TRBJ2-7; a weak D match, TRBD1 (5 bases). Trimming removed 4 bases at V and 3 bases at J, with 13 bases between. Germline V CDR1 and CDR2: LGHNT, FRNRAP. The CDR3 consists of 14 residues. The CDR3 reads CASGSYPGNYEQYF. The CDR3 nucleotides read TGTGCTAGTGGTTCGTACCCAGGGAACTACGAGCAGTACTTC.

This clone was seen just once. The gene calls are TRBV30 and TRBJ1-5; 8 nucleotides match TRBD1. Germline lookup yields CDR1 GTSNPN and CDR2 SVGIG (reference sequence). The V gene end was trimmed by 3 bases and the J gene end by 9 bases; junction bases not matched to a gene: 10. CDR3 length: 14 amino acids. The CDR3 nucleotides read TGTGCCTGGAGCTCGGACAGGGCCGAGCGGCCCCAGCATTTT. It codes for CAWSSDRAERPQHF.

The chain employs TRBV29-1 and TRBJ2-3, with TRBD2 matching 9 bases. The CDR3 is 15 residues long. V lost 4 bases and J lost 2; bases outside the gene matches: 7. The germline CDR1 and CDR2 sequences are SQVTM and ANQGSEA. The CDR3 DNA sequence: TGCAGCGTTGTGGGTCTAGCGGGGATCACAGATACGCAGTATTTT. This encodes CSVVGLAGITDTQYF.

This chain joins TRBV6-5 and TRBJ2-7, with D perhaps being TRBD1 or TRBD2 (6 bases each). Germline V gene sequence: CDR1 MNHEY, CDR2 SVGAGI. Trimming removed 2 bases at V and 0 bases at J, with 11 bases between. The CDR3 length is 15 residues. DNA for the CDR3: TGTGCCAGCAGTTACCCGGGGGCCACCTCCTACGAGCAGTACTTC. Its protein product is CASSYPGATSYEQYF.

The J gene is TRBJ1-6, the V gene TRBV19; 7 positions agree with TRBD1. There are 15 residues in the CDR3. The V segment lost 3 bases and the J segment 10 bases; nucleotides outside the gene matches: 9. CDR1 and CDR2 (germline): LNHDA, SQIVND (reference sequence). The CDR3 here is CASSIESGGWSPLHF. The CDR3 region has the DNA TGTGCCAGTAGTATCGAATCAGGGGGTTGGTCACCCCTCCACTTT.

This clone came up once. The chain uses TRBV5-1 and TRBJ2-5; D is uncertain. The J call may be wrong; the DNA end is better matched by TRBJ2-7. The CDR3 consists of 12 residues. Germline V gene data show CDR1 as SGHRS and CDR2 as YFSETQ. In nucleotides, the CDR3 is TGCGCCAGCAGCTTGGGGGGTTACGAGCAGTACTTC. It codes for CASSLGGYEQYF.

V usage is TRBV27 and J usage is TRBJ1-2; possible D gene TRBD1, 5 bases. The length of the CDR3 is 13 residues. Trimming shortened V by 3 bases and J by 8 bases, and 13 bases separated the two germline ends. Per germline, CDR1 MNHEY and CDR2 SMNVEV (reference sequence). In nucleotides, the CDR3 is TGTGCCAGCAGTTTGGTGAGGGGAAGCGGCTACACCTTC. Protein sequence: CASSLVRGSGYTF.

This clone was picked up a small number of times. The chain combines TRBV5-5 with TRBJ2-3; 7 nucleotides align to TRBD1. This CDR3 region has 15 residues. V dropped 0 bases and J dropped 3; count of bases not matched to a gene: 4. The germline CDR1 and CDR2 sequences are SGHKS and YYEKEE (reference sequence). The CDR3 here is CASSLETGETDTQYF. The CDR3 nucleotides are TGTGCCAGCAGCTTGGAAACAGGGGAGACAGATACGCAGTATTTT.

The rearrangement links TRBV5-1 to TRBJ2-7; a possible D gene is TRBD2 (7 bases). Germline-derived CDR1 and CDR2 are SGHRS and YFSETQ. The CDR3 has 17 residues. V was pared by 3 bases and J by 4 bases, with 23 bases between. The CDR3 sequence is CASSYSYRGALPYEQYF. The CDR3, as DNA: TGCGCCAGCAGCTACTCGTACCGGGGGGCCCTTCCATACGAGCAGTACTTC. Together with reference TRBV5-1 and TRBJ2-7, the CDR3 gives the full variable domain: KAGVTQTPRYLIKTRGQQVTLSCSPISGHRSVSWYQQTPGQGLQFLFEYFSETQRNKGNFPGRFSGRQFSNSRSEMNVSTLELGDSALYLCASSYSYRGALPYEQYFGPGTRLTVT.